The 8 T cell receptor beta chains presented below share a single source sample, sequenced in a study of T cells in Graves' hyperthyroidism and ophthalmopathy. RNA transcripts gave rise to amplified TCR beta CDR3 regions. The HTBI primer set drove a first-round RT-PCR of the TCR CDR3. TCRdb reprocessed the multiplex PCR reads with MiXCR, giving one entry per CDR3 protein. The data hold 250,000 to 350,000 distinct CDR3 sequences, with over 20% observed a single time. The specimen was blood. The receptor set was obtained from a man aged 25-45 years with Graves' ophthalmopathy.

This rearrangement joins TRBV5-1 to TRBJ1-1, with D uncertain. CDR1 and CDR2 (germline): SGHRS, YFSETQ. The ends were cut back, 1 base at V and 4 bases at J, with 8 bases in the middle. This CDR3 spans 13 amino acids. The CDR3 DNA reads TGCGCCAGCAGCTTGCTCGTTGCCACTGAAGCTTTCTTT. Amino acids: CASSLLVATEAFF.

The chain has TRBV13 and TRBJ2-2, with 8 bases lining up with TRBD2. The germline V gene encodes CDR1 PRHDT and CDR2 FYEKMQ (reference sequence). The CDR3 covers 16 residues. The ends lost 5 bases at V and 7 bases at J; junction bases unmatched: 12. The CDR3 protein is CASSETGLAHGGELFF. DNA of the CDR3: TGTGCCAGCAGCGAGACCGGACTAGCTCATGGCGGGGAGCTGTTTTTT.

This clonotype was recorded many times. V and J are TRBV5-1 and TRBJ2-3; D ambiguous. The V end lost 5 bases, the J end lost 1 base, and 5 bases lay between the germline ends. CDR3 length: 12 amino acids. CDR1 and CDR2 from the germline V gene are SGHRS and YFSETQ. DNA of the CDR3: TGCGCCAGCAGTTATCGCACAGATACGCAGTATTTT. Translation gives CASSYRTDTQYF.

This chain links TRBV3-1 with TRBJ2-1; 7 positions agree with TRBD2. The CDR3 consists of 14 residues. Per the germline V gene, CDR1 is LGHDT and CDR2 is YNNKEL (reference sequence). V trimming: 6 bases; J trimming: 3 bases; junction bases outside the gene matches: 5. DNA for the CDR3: TGTGCCAGCAGTCCGGGACTACTCTACAATGAGCAGTTCTTC. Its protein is CASSPGLLYNEQFF.

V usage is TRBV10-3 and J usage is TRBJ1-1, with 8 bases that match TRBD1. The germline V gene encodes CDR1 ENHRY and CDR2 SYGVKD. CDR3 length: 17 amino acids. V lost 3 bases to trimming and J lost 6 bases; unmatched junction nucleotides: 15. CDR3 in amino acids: CAISDSATGGSFSEAFF. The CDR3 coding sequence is TGTGCCATCAGTGATAGCGCCACAGGGGGATCCTTTTCTGAAGCTTTCTTT.

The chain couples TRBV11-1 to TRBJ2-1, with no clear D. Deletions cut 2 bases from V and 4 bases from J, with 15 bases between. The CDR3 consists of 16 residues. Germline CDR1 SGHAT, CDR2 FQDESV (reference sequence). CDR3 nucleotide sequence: TGTGCCAGCAGCTTAAACAGAAGGCTGTCTTACAATGAGCAGTTCTTC. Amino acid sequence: CASSLNRRLSYNEQFF.

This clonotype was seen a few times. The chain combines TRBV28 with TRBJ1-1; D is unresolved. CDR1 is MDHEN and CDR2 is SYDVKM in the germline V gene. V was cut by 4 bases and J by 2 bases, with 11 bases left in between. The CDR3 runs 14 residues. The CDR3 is CASSSSAGNTEAFF. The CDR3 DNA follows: TGTGCCAGCAGTTCGTCGGCAGGTAACACTGAAGCTTTCTTT.

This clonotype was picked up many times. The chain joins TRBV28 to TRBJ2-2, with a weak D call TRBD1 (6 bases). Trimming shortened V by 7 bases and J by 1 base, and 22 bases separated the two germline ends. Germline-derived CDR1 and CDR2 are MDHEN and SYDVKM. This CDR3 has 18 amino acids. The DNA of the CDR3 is TGTGCCAGCACCCCTCGGGACACCTCCAACCTGAACACCGGGGAGCTGTTTTTT. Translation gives CASTPRDTSNLNTGELFF.